This TCR beta chain was captured in a study of cytomegalovirus exposure and HLA in healthy donors (dated by TCRdb to about 2017). Study-level background: An earlier analysis of 587 of the donors reported about 280 Gb of sequence data and 100 million to 120 million unique TCR beta sequences obtained from 180 million or so T cells. Genome-wide SNP genotypes for about 65% of the 666 donors were used in a later genetic analysis, which treated that subset as a discovery cohort. Among roughly 400 genotyped donors of the cohort, an average of approximately 240,000 unique TCR beta nucleotide sequences were sequenced per donor, roughly 20% of them non-productive. The study combined high-throughput TCR immunosequencing, statistical association of individual TCRs with disease status, and machine learning to predict cytomegalovirus infection status. In addition to the first cohort of about 650 subjects, a separate validation cohort of 130 or so different subjects was used. The later analysis used no new phenotypic data to find candidate immune exposures, relying instead on TCR beta sequences and their occurrence across donors. Donor age, sex, ethnicity and CMV serostatus were collected together with the repertoire data. In a later analysis, previously published TCR beta repertoires from about 640 donors were re-analyzed and high-resolution HLA genotyping was added so that TCR occurrence patterns could be studied. The T cell repertoires of 700 or so subjects were profiled by immunosequencing and related to cytomegalovirus serostatus. An earlier analysis of approximately 500 of the donors applied high-throughput TCR beta sequencing to assess whether each TCR beta V gene segment acted as functional or pseudogenic. Of the roughly 430 genotyped donors, roughly 85% fell in the genetic ancestry cluster associated with self-reported Caucasian donors. Every discovery cohort repertoire had been produced on one sequencing platform. An early release covering some 640 HLA-typed donors comprised about 310 gigabases of sequencing data and tens of millions of unique TCR sequences. Both class I and class II loci were covered by HLA typing, at four-digit resolution. Typing coverage varied by locus: roughly 620-640 donors for A, B, C, DRB1 and DQB1; more than 500 for DQA1; about 570 for DPA1; approximately 470 for DPB1. The study was designed to test whether signatures of past pathogen exposure could be identified by cataloging public T cell receptors. Because of strong linkage in the cohort, five DR-DQ haplotypes were treated as single units for association and clustering. Broad study findings and their caveats: In a later analysis, HLA-associated TCR beta chains were found to be more clonally expanded and to have lower generation probabilities than equally common non-associated chains. Because HLA typing was unavailable for some donors at each locus, only the typed subset was used in association tests. A later genetic analysis associated a missense DCLRE1C variant with V-gene and J-gene trimming of TCR beta chains, and an independent cohort replicated the association. When HLA alleles, especially DR and DQ, strongly co-occurred, attributing TCR associations to individual alleles was difficult. In a later analysis, several top co-occurrence clusters were reported to appear linked to parvovirus B19, influenza, CMV and Epstein-Barr virus. A further reported finding was that TCR beta sequences accurately predicted the HLA-A and HLA-B alleles for most subjects in the first cohort. According to a later genetic analysis, donors in an Asian-associated ancestry cluster had fewer N-insertions in productive TCRs than the approximately 670-donor mean. The sequencing pipeline was judged likely to have produced a cluster of highly shared sequence variants as a technical artifact. A few of the identified cytomegalovirus-associated TCR beta chains were confirmed in vitro to be specific for cytomegalovirus antigens. Around 16 rarely observed V segments, including chromosome 9 orphons, were excluded from the earlier analysis of 550 to 700 of the donors because counts were too low. The authors suggested that the approach could potentially be generalized to other disease states and immunological phenotypes. Only TCR beta chains were sequenced in this cohort, and the absence of alpha or paired-chain data limited detectable features. A total of fewer than 200 TCR beta chains were listed by the study as associated with cytomegalovirus. In an earlier analysis of 450 to 750 of the donors, most TCR beta V segments appeared in productive rearrangements about 87% or about 30% of the time, broadly matching IMGT annotations. Cytomegalovirus status was reported to be diagnosed by the classifier with high specificity and sensitivity in both the original and validation cohorts. Linkage disequilibrium might explain the correlated functional status among segregating V segments, but an unknown experimental factor could not be excluded. In a later analysis, the rate of TCR association differed among HLA loci, with DRB1 alleles having the most associated TCRs and HLA-C alleles having the fewest. While some public TCRs were present in many individuals, most TCR sequences turned up only very rarely across donors. Presence/absence analyses assumed roughly uniform sequencing depth across donors, an assumption that may not hold. Specific HLA alleles were associated with roughly 17,000 TCR beta sequences at a false discovery rate of 0.05 in a later analysis. Immune exposure information for the cohort was limited to CMV serostatus. According to a later analysis, most CMV-associated TCR beta chains appeared to be HLA-restricted, and the HLA associations seemed to be driven largely by CMV exposure. Some IMGT-functional V segments, including TRBV6-2 and TRBV6-3, could not be told apart with the 87-base-pair reads, so those segments were excluded.

In total, fewer than 750 healthy bone marrow donors made up the cohort. At the time of sampling, every cohort member was nominally healthy, though immune exposures that went unrecorded were likely present. The donor was CMV seropositive and was included in the group of 289 seropositive cohort members. A peripheral blood sample was collected from each donor, and TCR beta sequencing was performed on peripheral blood mononuclear cells. The Qiagen DNeasy Blood Extraction Kit was used to extract genomic DNA from the blood cell samples. The germline V gene (reference sequence) supplies CDR1 GTSNPN and CDR2 SVGIG. Reading from cysteine to phenylalanine, the CDR3 counts 15 amino acids. Just CDR3 DNA is preserved here, 45 bases in frame from base 1. Relative to germline, V is missing 2 bases and J is missing 5 bases, with 8 bases of the junction outside any gene match. About this clone: Its specific antigen is unknown.

The library was generated by the immunoSEQ multiplex PCR assay. For the multiplex PCR, a mixture combining 60 forward primers for TCR Vbeta segments and 13 reverse primers for TCR Jbeta segments was used. The CDR3 region of rearranged TCR beta genes was amplified from genomic DNA by a multiplex PCR assay. Amplified TCR beta libraries were sequenced as 87-base-pair reads on the Illumina HiSeq System. The original methods were these. In a later analysis, roughly 80 million unique TCR beta chains were counted across the roughly 670 repertoires, and roughly 11 million of these chains were shared by at least two donors. To remove PCR and sequencing errors, raw reads were error-corrected and collapsed into unique sequences using a nearest-neighbor algorithm that merged closely related sequences. CDR3 sequences were aligned to IMGT reference sequences to assign V, D and J gene segments. Each retained sequence needed at least a six-nucleotide match to both a V gene segment and a J gene segment. Rearrangements were called productive when the CDR3 lacked stop codons and stayed in frame with V and J; all others were non-productive. Following IMGT convention, CDR3 was defined as the stretch from the second conserved V-encoded cysteine to the conserved J-encoded phenylalanine. The earlier analysis of some 600 of the donors excluded sequences that lacked an unambiguous match to a single V gene segment. An earlier analysis of fewer than 750 of the donors classified V segments as functional when productive rearrangements were above 56.7% and as segregating when the standard deviation between donors was above 5%. A statistical classification framework was built to diagnose cytomegalovirus status from the catalog of TCR beta chain sequences. In a later analysis, V and J genes were assigned by comparing TCR nucleotide sequences against IMGT/GENE-DB human TR gene sequences. Using the TCRdist pipeline, a later analysis assigned CDR3 sequences along with most-parsimonious VDJ recombination scenarios. In a later analysis, each TCR beta chain was defined by its CDR3 amino acid sequence together with its V-gene family, and reads lacking a unique V-gene family were excluded. In a later analysis, around 600 highly shared, low-generation-probability nucleotide sequences were removed to address suspected cross-contamination and a sequencing artifact. A later analysis calculated a clonal expansion index for each public chain from normalized within-repertoire ranks of inferred template counts. In a later analysis, generation probabilities were computed with a VDJ recombination model fitted to out-of-frame rearrangements, and the resulting probabilities were checked against IGoR. In a later analysis, hypergeometric tests were used to score TCR-TCR, TCR-HLA and TCR-CMV co-occurrence, with a repertoire-size bias correction applied to TCR pairs. False discovery rates were estimated in a later analysis by permuting HLA or CMV assignments 20 times. A later analysis grouped co-occurring TCRs with DBSCAN, adding TCRdist sequence similarity when clustering within HLA-allele-positive subsets. For co-occurrence clustering, repertoires with fewer than 30,000 or more than 120,000 public chains were excluded, along with four to six repertoires with anomalous nucleotide sharing. Drawn from immuneACCESS, this table holds only the in-frame rearrangements with V and J called that TCRdb kept. Clones are partly lost; checked studies trace under half to an unresolved V gene and leave the rest unexplained. V and J calls and clone size are those listed in that table; D and trimming were worked out from the DNA. This sample's table carries 100,000 to 150,000 clones. Over 1.5% of the sample belongs to the ten largest clones.

The receptor comes from a woman aged 40 to 55 in good health and CMV-seropositive. The chain employs TRBV30 and TRBJ1-5; 8 nucleotides in the junction match TRBD1. Sequencing was done on a sample of PBMCs. The nucleotide sequence is TGTGCCTGGAGTACGGGACAGGTGAACGATCAGCCCCAGCATTTT. Translation gives CAWSTGQVNDQPQHF.